This T cell receptor (beta chain) was profiled in a study of T cell responses to AZD1222 COVID-19 vaccine. V shed 4 bases, J shed 10 bases, and the junction held 16 bases outside the gene matches. The CDR3 sequence is 16 residues long. CDR1 and CDR2 from the germline V gene are MNHEY and SVGAGI. Using immunoSEQ multiplex PCR, the repertoire was profiled, and TCRdb retains in-frame clones only, with some absent. The data show over 100,000 clones, 88% seen once. Source: peripheral blood, taken on day 0 of MenACWY control vaccination. This chain uses TRBV6-5 with TRBJ2-5, with 9 bases matching TRBD2. This TCR was recovered from an adult in good health. CDR3 amino acids: CASSFSSSGTSVGQYF. In DNA form, the CDR3 reads TGTGCCAGCAGTTTTTCGTCTAGCGGGACCTCCGTGGGCCAGTACTTC.